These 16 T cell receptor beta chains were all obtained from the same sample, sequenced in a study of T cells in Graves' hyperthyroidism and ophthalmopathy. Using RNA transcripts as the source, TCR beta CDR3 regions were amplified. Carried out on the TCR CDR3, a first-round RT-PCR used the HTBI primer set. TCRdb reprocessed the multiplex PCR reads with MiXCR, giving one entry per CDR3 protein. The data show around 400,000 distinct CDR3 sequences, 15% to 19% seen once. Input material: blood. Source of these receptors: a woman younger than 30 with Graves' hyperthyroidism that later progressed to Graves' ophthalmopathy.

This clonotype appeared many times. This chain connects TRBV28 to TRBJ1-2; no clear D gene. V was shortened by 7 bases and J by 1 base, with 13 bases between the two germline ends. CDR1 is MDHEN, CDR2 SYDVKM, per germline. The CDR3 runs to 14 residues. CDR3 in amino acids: CASTQPDNNYGYTF. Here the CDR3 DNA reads TGTGCCAGCACCCAACCCGACAATAACTATGGCTACACCTTC.

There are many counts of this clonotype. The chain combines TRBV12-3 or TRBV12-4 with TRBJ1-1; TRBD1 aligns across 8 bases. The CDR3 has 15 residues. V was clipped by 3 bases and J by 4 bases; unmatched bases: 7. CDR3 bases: TGTGCCAGCAGTTTCGGGACAGGTACACTCACTGAAGCTTTCTTT. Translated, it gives CASSFGTGTLTEAFF.

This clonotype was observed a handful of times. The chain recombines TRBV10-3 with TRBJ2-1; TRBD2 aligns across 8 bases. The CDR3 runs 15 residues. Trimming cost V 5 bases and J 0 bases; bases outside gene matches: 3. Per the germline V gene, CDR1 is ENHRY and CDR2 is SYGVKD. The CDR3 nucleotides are TGTGCCATCAGTCAGACTAGCGACTCCTACAATGAGCAGTTCTTC. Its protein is CAISQTSDSYNEQFF.

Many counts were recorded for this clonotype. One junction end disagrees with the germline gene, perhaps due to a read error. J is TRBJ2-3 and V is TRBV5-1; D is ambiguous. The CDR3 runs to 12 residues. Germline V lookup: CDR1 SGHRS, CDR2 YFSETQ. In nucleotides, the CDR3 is TGTGCCAGCAGCTCATCCACAGATACGCAGTATTTT. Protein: CASSSSTDTQYF. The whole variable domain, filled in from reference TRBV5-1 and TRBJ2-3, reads KAGVTQTPRYLIKTRGQQVTLSCSPISGHRSVSWYQQTPGQGLQFLFEYFSETQRNKGNFPGRFSGRQFSNSRSEMNVSTLELGDSALYLCASSSSTDTQYFGPGTRLTVL.

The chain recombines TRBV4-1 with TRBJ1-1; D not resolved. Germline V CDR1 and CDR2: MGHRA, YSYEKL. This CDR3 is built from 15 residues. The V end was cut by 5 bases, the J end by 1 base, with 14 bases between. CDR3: CASSSPSPRNTEAFF. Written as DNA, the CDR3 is TGCGCCAGCAGCTCCCCCTCCCCCAGGAACACTGAAGCTTTCTTT.

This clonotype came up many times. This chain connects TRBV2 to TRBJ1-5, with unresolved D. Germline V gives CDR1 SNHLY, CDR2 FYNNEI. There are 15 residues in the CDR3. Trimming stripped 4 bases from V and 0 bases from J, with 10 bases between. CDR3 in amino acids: CASSVETVSNQPQHF. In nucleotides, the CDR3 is TGTGCCAGCAGTGTAGAAACGGTTAGCAATCAGCCCCAGCATTTT.

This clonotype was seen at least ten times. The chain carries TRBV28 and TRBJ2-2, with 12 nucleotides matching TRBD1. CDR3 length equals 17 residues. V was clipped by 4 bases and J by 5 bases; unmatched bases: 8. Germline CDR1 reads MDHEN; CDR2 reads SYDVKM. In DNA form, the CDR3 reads TGTGCCAGCAGTTCCCCCCCGGGACAGGGGGCGACCGGGGAGCTGTTTTTT. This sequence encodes CASSSPPGQGATGELFF.

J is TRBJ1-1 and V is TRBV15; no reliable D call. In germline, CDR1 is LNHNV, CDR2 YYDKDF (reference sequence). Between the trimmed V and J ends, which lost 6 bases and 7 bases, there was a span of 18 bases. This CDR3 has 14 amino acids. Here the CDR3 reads CATRVDRAGGEAFF. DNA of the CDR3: TGTGCCACCAGAGTGGACCGTGCGGGTGGTGAAGCTTTCTTT.

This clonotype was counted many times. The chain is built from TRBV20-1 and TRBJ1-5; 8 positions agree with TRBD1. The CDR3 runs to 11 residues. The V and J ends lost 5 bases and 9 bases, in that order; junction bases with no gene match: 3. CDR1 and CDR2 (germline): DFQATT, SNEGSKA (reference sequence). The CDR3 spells CSAAGQGPQHF. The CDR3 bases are TGCAGTGCTGCCGGACAGGGGCCCCAGCATTTT.

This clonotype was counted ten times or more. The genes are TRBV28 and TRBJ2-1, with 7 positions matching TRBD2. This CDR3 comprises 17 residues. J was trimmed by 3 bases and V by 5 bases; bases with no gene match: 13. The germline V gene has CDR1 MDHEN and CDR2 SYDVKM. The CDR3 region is CASSVEGPGGYYNEQFF. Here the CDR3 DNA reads TGTGCCAGCAGTGTGGAAGGTCCCGGGGGGTACTACAATGAGCAGTTCTTC.

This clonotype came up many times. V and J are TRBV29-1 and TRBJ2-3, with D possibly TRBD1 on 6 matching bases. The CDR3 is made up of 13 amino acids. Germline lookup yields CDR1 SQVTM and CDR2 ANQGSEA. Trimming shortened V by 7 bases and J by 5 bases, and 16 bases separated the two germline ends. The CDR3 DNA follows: TGCAGCGGGATCAGGGGTAGGGAAGATACGCAGTATTTT. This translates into CSGIRGREDTQYF.

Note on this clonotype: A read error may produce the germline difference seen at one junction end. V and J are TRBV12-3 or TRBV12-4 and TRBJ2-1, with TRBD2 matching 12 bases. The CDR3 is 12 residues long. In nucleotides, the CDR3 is TGTGCCAGCAGTCTAGCGGGAGGGCGGCAGTTCTTC. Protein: CASSLAGGRQFF.

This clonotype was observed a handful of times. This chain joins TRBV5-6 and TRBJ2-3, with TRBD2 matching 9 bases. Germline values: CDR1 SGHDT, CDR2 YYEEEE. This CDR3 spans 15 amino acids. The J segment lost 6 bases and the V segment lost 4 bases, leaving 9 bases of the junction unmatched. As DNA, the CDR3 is TGTGCCAGCAGCCTCACCGGGACTAGCTATGATACGCAGTATTTT. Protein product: CASSLTGTSYDTQYF.

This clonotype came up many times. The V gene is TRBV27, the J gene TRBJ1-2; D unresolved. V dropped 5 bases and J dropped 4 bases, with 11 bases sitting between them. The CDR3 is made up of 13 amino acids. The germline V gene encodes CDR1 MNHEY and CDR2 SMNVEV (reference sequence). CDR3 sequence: CASSTGGIYGYTF. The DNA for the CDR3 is TGTGCCAGCAGTACCGGAGGGATCTATGGCTACACCTTC.

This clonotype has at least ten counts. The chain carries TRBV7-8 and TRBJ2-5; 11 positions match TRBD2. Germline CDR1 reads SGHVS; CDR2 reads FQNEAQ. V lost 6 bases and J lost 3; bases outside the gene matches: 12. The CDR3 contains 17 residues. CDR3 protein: CASSSKPLAGGEETQYF. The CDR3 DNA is TGTGCCAGCAGTTCCAAACCGCTAGCGGGAGGAGAAGAGACCCAGTACTTC.

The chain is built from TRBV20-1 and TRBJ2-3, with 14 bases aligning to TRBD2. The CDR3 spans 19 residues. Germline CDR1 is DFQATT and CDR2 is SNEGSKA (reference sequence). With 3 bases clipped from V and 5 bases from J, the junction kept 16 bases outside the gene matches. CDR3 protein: CSASPRLAGGVRAGDTQYF. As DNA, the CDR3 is TGCAGTGCTAGCCCCCGACTAGCGGGAGGGGTCAGGGCGGGAGATACGCAGTATTTT.